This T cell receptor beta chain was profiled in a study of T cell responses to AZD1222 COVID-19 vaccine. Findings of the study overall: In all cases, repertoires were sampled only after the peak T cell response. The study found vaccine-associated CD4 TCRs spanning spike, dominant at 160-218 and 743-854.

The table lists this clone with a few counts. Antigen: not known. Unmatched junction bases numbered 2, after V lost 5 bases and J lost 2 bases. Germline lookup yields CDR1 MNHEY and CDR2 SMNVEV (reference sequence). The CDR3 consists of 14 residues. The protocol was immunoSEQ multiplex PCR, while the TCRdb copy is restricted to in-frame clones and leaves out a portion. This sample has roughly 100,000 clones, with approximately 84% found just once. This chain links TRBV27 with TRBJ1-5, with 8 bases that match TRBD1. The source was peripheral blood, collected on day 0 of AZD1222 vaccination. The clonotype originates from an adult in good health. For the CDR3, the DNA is TGTGCCAGCAGTCCGACAGGGGGCAATCAGCCCCAGCATTTT. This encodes CASSPTGGNQPQHF.